The next 29 T cell receptor beta chains were all read from a single sample in a study of tumor-infiltrating lymphocytes in localized non-small cell lung cancer (dated by TCRdb to the early 2020s). The method behind the library was the immunoSEQ multiplex PCR assay. TCRdb carries this immuneACCESS record with in-frame sequences only. Its versions omit some clonotypes, under half of them owing to an unresolved V gene in the studies checked, with the rest unexplained. Across this sample there are approximately 12,000 clones, with around 68% seen only once. 9.4% of the sample goes to the ten largest clones. Material: lung tumor tissue. The receptor set was obtained from a human donor with non-small cell lung cancer.

The CDR3 DNA follows: TGCGCCAGCAGCCAAGAAAACAGATACAATGAGCAGTTCTTC. As protein: CASSQENRYNEQFF. The chain uses TRBV4-1 and TRBJ2-1; no clear D gene. CDR1 MGHRA and CDR2 YSYEKL come from the germline V gene. The CDR3 covers 14 residues. Trimming pared 0 bases from V and 4 bases from J, leaving 7 bases between.

The chain joins TRBV7-2 to TRBJ1-2; D remains unclear. Looked up from germline, CDR1 is SGHTA and CDR2 is FQGNSA. V gave up 1 base and J gave up 4 bases, with 7 bases separating them. There are 13 residues in the CDR3. CDR3 sequence reads: CASSLGAGYGYTF. The CDR3 DNA sequence: TGTGCCAGCAGCTTAGGTGCTGGCTATGGCTACACCTTC.

V is TRBV5-1 and J is TRBJ2-3, with D tentatively TRBD1 (5 bases). This CDR3 has 14 amino acids. V dropped 3 bases and J dropped 2 bases, with 10 bases sitting between them. In germline, CDR1 is SGHRS, CDR2 YFSETQ. CDR3 protein: CASSWGGNTDTQYF. Written as DNA, the CDR3 is TGCGCCAGCAGCTGGGGCGGCAACACAGATACGCAGTATTTT.

This chain links TRBV7-2 with TRBJ2-1; 8 positions agree with TRBD2. V trimming: 2 bases; J trimming: 6 bases; junction bases outside the gene matches: 3. Germline-derived CDR1 and CDR2 are SGHTA and FQGNSA. The CDR3 is 14 amino acids. This chain's CDR3 is CASSLMGTSNEQFF. CDR3 nucleotide sequence: TGTGCCAGCAGCTTAATGGGGACTAGCAATGAGCAGTTCTTC.

The genes are TRBV11-2 and TRBJ2-1; 7 bases fit TRBD2. This CDR3 contains 12 residues. CDR1 and CDR2 (germline): SGHAT, FQNNGV. The V gene end was trimmed by 3 bases and the J gene end by 12 bases; junction bases not matched to a gene: 5. CDR3 DNA sequence: TGTGCCAGCAGCTTGGGGGGGGTCGGGCAGTTCTTC. The encoded protein is CASSLGGVGQFF.

In nucleotides, the CDR3 is TGTGCCAGCGCAAGTGGGACAGATCAGCCCCAGCATTTT. Its protein product is CASASGTDQPQHF. The V and J genes are TRBV7-2 and TRBJ1-5; TRBD1 matches at 7 bases. The CDR3 loop spans 13 amino acids. Germline V CDR1 and CDR2: SGHTA, FQGNSA. V dropped 8 bases and J dropped 5; count of bases not matched to a gene: 6. Variable domain in full (rest from reference TRBV7-2 and TRBJ1-5): GAGVSQSPSNKVTEKGKDVELRCDPISGHTALYWYRQSLGQGLEFLIYFQGNSAPDKSGLPSDRFSAERTGGSVSTLTIQRTQQEDSAVYLCASASGTDQPQHFGDGTRLSIL.

This clone was picked up a small number of times. The chain employs TRBV5-8 and TRBJ1-3; the D gene is possibly TRBD1 (5 bases). V was clipped by 6 bases and J by 0 bases, with 16 bases between them. Germline-derived CDR1 and CDR2 are SGHTS and YDEGEE. The CDR3 is 16 residues long. The CDR3 DNA reads TGTGCCAGCACCGAACGACAGCTAAGCTCTGGAAACACCATATATTTT. Protein product: CASTERQLSSGNTIYF.

Only a few counts were recorded for this clone. The chain links TRBV19 to TRBJ1-1; D remains unclear. Deletions cut 3 bases from V and 2 bases from J, with 10 bases between. The germline V gene has CDR1 LNHDA and CDR2 SQIVND (reference sequence). The CDR3 is 14 residues long. The DNA for the CDR3 is TGTGCCAGTAGTATCCCACAGTTTAACACTGAAGCTTTCTTT. Protein: CASSIPQFNTEAFF.

The rearrangement uses TRBV5-1 and TRBJ2-2; the match to TRBD2 covers 9 bases. The CDR3 extends over 16 amino acids. Germline CDR1 SGHRS, CDR2 YFSETQ. The V and J ends lost 3 bases and 6 bases, in that order; junction bases with no gene match: 9. CDR3 amino acids: CASSSLLAGDPGELFF. The CDR3 nucleotides read TGCGCCAGCAGCTCACTTTTAGCGGGAGATCCCGGGGAGCTGTTTTTT.

The gene calls are TRBV6-1 and TRBJ1-2, with a possible D match to TRBD1 (5 bases). CDR1 and CDR2 from the germline V gene are MNHNS and SASEGT. V shed 6 bases and J shed 4 bases, with 12 bases lying between them. CDR3 length: 13 amino acids. The CDR3 protein is CASSEQGVYGYTF. CDR3 coding DNA: TGTGCCAGCAGCGAGCAGGGAGTCTATGGCTACACCTTC.

The genes are TRBV6-5 and TRBJ1-6; 8 bases are shared with TRBD1. With 0 bases clipped from V and 9 bases from J, the junction kept 4 bases outside the gene matches. From germline, CDR1 is MNHEY and CDR2 SVGAGI. CDR3 length equals 15 residues. CDR3 sequence: CASSYSQGGISPLHF. Written as DNA, the CDR3 is TGTGCCAGCAGTTACTCACAGGGGGGGATTTCACCCCTCCACTTT.

The V gene is TRBV7-3, the J gene TRBJ2-3; D call uncertain. Germline V lookup: CDR1 SGHTA, CDR2 FQGTGA. The CDR3 length is 13 residues. With 3 bases removed from V and 0 bases from J, the gap between germline ends came to 4 bases. CDR3 DNA: TGTGCCAGCAGCTTCTCCAGCACAGATACGCAGTATTTT. It encodes CASSFSSTDTQYF.

The V and J genes are TRBV11-2 and TRBJ1-1, with no clear D. There are 13 residues in the CDR3. Germline loops: CDR1 SGHAT, CDR2 FQNNGV. Between the trimmed V and J ends, which lost 1 base and 11 bases, there was a span of 14 bases. The CDR3, as DNA: TGTGCCAGCAGCTTAGGAGGCCTAACGGGGGCTTTCTTT. This translates into CASSLGGLTGAFF.

V is TRBV7-2 and J is TRBJ1-1; a weak D match, TRBD1 (6 bases). CDR1 is SGHTA and CDR2 is FQGNSA in the germline V gene. This CDR3 is built from 14 residues. V was clipped by 1 base and J by 6 bases, with 12 bases between them. In DNA, the CDR3 is TGTGCCAGCAGCTTAGTTTACAGGGACGCTGAAGCTTTCTTT. Translating gives CASSLVYRDAEAFF.

The V call is TRBV19, the J call TRBJ1-5; 7 bases agree with TRBD1. This CDR3 is built from 16 residues. Germline V gene sequence: CDR1 LNHDA, CDR2 SQIVND (reference sequence). V dropped 5 bases and J dropped 0; count of bases not matched to a gene: 7. DNA for the CDR3: TGTGCCAGTAGTCCTAGACAGGGAAATAGCAATCAGCCCCAGCATTTT. Translated, it gives CASSPRQGNSNQPQHF.

This clone was seen a handful of times. This chain uses TRBV7-9 with TRBJ1-1; D not resolved. The CDR3 spans 12 residues. V dropped 5 bases and J dropped 0 bases, with 4 bases sitting between them. The germline CDR1 and CDR2 sequences are SEHNR and FQNEAQ (reference sequence). CDR3 DNA: TGTGCCAGCAGCGGTTTGAACACTGAAGCTTTCTTT. Its translation: CASSGLNTEAFF.

The genes are TRBV10-2 and TRBJ2-1, with 8 bases matching TRBD2. Germline assignment: CDR1 WSHSY and CDR2 SAAADI. The V gene end was trimmed by 5 bases and the J gene end by 9 bases; junction bases not matched to a gene: 3. CDR3 length: 12 residues. In DNA form, the CDR3 reads TGCGCCAGCAGTCGGACTAGCCGTGAGCAGTTCTTC. Translated, it gives CASSRTSREQFF.

The chain has TRBV7-8 and TRBJ2-3, with 10 bases identical to TRBD1. The trim removed 5 bases at V and 0 bases at J, leaving 5 bases unmatched. This CDR3 is 16 amino acids long. The germline CDR1 and CDR2 sequences are SGHVS and FQNEAQ. CDR3 protein: CASSPMGQGSTDTQYF. CDR3 nucleotides: TGTGCCAGCAGCCCAATGGGACAGGGGAGCACAGATACGCAGTATTTT. The full variable domain, its missing parts supplied by reference TRBV7-8 and TRBJ2-3, is GAGVSQSPRYKVAKRGQDVALRCDPISGHVSLFWYQQALGQGPEFLTYFQNEAQLDKSGLPSDRFFAERPEGSVSTLKIQRTQQEDSAVYLCASSPMGQGSTDTQYFGPGTRLTVL.

The genes are TRBV4-2 and TRBJ2-1; possible D gene TRBD1, 6 bases. V lost 5 bases and J lost 0, with 26 bases in between. The CDR3 has 20 residues. The germline V gene encodes CDR1 LGHNA and CDR2 YNFKEQ. The CDR3 DNA reads as TGTGCCAGCAGCGAAAAAGACGGGGCGGGTGGACAGAGCTCCTACAATGAGCAGTTCTTC. Translating gives CASSEKDGAGGQSSYNEQFF.

The V call is TRBV5-1, the J call TRBJ2-1, with 9 bases aligning to TRBD2. Trimming took 1 base from V and 4 from J; bases not matched to a gene: 6. The V gene's germline CDR1 is SGHRS and CDR2 YFSETQ. The CDR3 loop spans 16 amino acids. The CDR3: CASSLLAGPDYNEQFF. In DNA, the CDR3 is TGCGCCAGCAGCTTGCTAGCGGGACCAGATTACAATGAGCAGTTCTTC.

The CDR3 reads CASSQEGYPGTDTQYF. For the CDR3, the DNA is TGTGCCAGCAGCCAGGAGGGGTATCCCGGCACAGATACGCAGTATTTT. The chain combines TRBV4-2 with TRBJ2-3; maybe TRBD2 (6 bases). The CDR3 totals 16 residues. Germline CDR1 LGHNA, CDR2 YNFKEQ. V was clipped by 3 bases and J by 1 base, with 14 bases between them.

This clone was found a few times. This chain links TRBV19 with TRBJ1-1, with D hard to call. CDR3 length: 15 amino acids. V lost 2 bases, J lost 1 base, and 11 bases lay in between. The germline gives CDR1 LNHDA, CDR2 SQIVND (reference sequence). The CDR3 here is CASSITWQSNTEAFF. As DNA, the CDR3 is TGTGCCAGTAGTATAACGTGGCAGTCGAACACTGAAGCTTTCTTT.

There are a few counts of this clone. V and J are TRBV7-2 and TRBJ2-7; 8 bases line up with TRBD2. Germline values: CDR1 SGHTA, CDR2 FQGNSA. V trimming: 5 bases; J trimming: 6 bases; junction bases outside the gene matches: 12. CDR3 length equals 15 residues. CDR3 amino acids: CASSQGLVVPFEQYF. The CDR3, as DNA: TGTGCCAGCAGCCAGGGACTAGTAGTCCCCTTCGAGCAGTACTTC.

This clone was picked up a small number of times. This chain connects TRBV6-5 to TRBJ1-1; 7 bases fit TRBD1. This CDR3 comprises 13 residues. Germline V gene lookup returns CDR1 MNHEY and CDR2 SVGAGI. V lost 6 bases and J lost 10; bases outside the gene matches: 11. The DNA of the CDR3 is TGTGCCAGCAGCCAACTCGGACAGGATCCAGCTTTCTTT. Protein sequence: CASSQLGQDPAFF.

The rearrangement joins TRBV25-1 to TRBJ2-7, with 7 bases identical to TRBD1. There are 11 residues in the CDR3. Germline lookup yields CDR1 MGHDK and CDR2 SYGVNS. V trimming: 4 bases; J trimming: 6 bases; junction bases outside the gene matches: 0. CDR3 DNA sequence: TGTGCCAGCAGTGGACAGGGCGAGCAGTACTTC. This encodes CASSGQGEQYF.

The CDR3 DNA reads as TGTGCCAGCAGTCACACACAGGGGGCTGTCACTGAAGCTTTCTTT. It encodes CASSHTQGAVTEAFF. The chain is built from TRBV6-1 and TRBJ1-1; 9 bases align to TRBD1. The germline V gene has CDR1 MNHNS and CDR2 SASEGT. There are 15 residues in the CDR3. Losses at the gene ends were 5 bases for V and 4 bases for J; bases not matched to a gene: 8.

The V call is TRBV10-1, the J call TRBJ2-2, with D possibly TRBD2 on 6 matching bases. Trimming left V 3 bases short and J 2 bases short, with 7 bases between. The CDR3 loop spans 14 amino acids. Germline loops: CDR1 WNHNN, CDR2 SYGVQD (reference sequence). CDR3 DNA: TGCGCCAGCAGTGACGGGGGAAACACCGGGGAGCTGTTTTTT. Its protein product is CASSDGGNTGELFF.

This chain joins TRBV11-2 and TRBJ2-7, with D possibly being TRBD2 (5 bases). Germline assignment: CDR1 SGHAT and CDR2 FQNNGV. The CDR3 length is 14 residues. V shed 5 bases and J shed 2 bases, with 13 bases lying between them. The DNA for the CDR3 is TGTGCCAGCAGCGGAGGAATACTTACCTACGAGCAGTACTTC. It encodes CASSGGILTYEQYF.

The chain links TRBV18 to TRBJ1-1; D call uncertain. This CDR3 is built from 14 residues. Germline CDR1 and CDR2: KGHSH and LQKENI. Trimming removed 2 bases at V and 0 bases at J, with 7 bases between. CDR3 bases: TGTGCCAGCTCACCATTACAGTTGAACACTGAAGCTTTCTTT. Its translation is CASSPLQLNTEAFF.